This TCR beta chain was captured in a study of CD8 T cells in ankylosing spondylitis. The study's findings and limits: The study identified a TCR beta motif of under ten highly homologous variants that appeared characteristic of ankylosing spondylitis blood.

V gave up 3 bases and J gave up 5 bases, with 17 bases separating them. Germline CDR1 and CDR2: SGDLS and YYNGEE. The CDR3 consists of 16 residues. On this clonotype: What it recognizes is unknown.

TCRdb fed the 5' RACE reads into MiXCR, producing one record per CDR3 protein. The table lists hundreds of thousands of distinct CDR3 sequences, 17% of them singletons. Sequenced material: blood, either unsorted or a sorted T cell fraction (not recorded which). This receptor was obtained from a male donor with ankylosing spondylitis. V and J are TRBV9 and TRBJ2-2; tentative D call: TRBD2 (6 bases). CDR3 sequence: CASSAAAGEVTGELFF. The CDR3 coding sequence is TGTGCCAGCAGCGCAGCCGCTGGGGAGGTAACCGGGGAGCTGTTTTTT. The whole variable domain, remainder taken from reference TRBV9 and TRBJ2-2, is DSGVTQTPKHLITATGQRVTLRCSPRSGDLSVYWYQQSLDQGLQFLIQYYNGEERAKGNILERFSAQQFPDLHSELNLSSLELGDSALYFCASSAAAGEVTGELFFGEGSRLTVL.